Sequencing of this T cell receptor beta chain was carried out in a study of PD-L1 blockade in urothelial cancer. For the study at large: Bladder-origin urothelial cancer in males described about 90% of the roughly 30 patients. A median approximately 140,000 T cells were found in blood samples. Study results and caveats: Larger 3-week expansion of tumor-associated blood clones was seen in durable-benefit patients. Lower pretreatment blood TCR clonality, under the median, predicted better survival, researchers reported.

Turning to this clone: What it binds is unknown.

TCRdb's copy holds only in-frame clones and misses some; the assay was immunoSEQ multiplex PCR. The sample lists just under 30,000 clones, 70% to 90% occurring once. V shed 0 bases and J 2 bases; nucleotides not matched to a gene: 6. CDR3 length: 16 residues. Germline assignment: CDR1 MGHRA and CDR2 YSYEKL. The material was PBMCs, obtained around atezolizumab (anti-PD-L1) treatment. V is TRBV4-1 and J is TRBJ2-5; 7 bases match TRBD2. This clonotype was obtained from a middle-aged man with urothelial cancer. DNA for the CDR3: TGCGCCAGCAGCCAAGATTGGGGAGGGAGTCAAGAGACCCAGTACTTC. Its translation is CASSQDWGGSQETQYF.